This T cell receptor (beta chain) was found in a study of graft-versus-host responses after intestinal transplantation. Study information: All recipients were given anti-thymocyte globulin induction, and tacrolimus and steroids were then administered for 2 to 4 years. Study-wide results and limits: Declining HvG levels early post-transplant were linked to peak circulating GvH clone levels. Recipient bone marrow held GvH clones, some seen earlier in ileum or blood. High graft-versus-host to host-versus-graft clonal ratios were found in allografts of patients who had graft-donor T cell macrochimerism.

Profiling relied on immunoSEQ multiplex PCR, and the TCRdb table lists in-frame clones only, not all of them. The data show around 18,000 clones, roughly 94% seen once. About this clone: Its cognate antigen is unknown.

V was pared by 4 bases and J by 3 bases, with 10 bases between. CDR3 length: 13 amino acids. Germline assignment: CDR1 SGHAT and CDR2 FQDESV (reference sequence). Sequenced here: PBMCs, sampled 23 days after intestinal transplant. The V and J genes are TRBV11-1 and TRBJ2-7; D is perhaps TRBD1 or TRBD2 (6 bases each). The TCR originated in a human patient who received an intestinal transplant, so some T cells may come from the graft donor. The CDR3 sequence: CASSWGALYEQYF. Written as DNA, the CDR3 is TGTGCCAGCAGCTGGGGGGCCCTCTACGAGCAGTACTTC.